This T cell receptor (beta chain) was obtained from a study of blood T cell repertoires in COVID-19. Study members were between roughly 18 and 90 years old and lived in some 26 US regions. Here immunoSEQ multiplex PCR was the method, and the copy in TCRdb shows in-frame clones only, minus some. Here the sample spans a few hundred thousand clones, more than 85% being singletons. The CDR3 loop spans 15 amino acids. Germline V lookup: CDR1 MDHEN, CDR2 SYDVKM. V gave up 2 bases and J gave up 6 bases; unmatched junction bases: 7. The chain has TRBV28 and TRBJ2-1; 7 nucleotides align to TRBD1. This receptor was obtained from a woman aged 25 to 39 who had recovered from COVID-19. The sample comprised PBMCs or T cells enriched from blood (not recorded which). In DNA, the CDR3 is TGTGCCAGCAGTTTACTTTACGGACAGGCCAATGAGCAGTTCTTC. Protein product: CASSLLYGQANEQFF. The complete variable domain, with remaining parts taken from reference TRBV28 and TRBJ2-1, reads DVKVTQSSRYLVKRTGEKVFLECVQDMDHENMFWYRQDPGLGLRLIYFSYDVKMKEKGDIPEGYSVSREKKERFSLILESASTNQTSMYLCASSLLYGQANEQFFGPGTRLTVL.